This T cell receptor (beta chain) was retrieved from a study of neurological immune-mediated disorders. Time point defined: longitudinal time-point 3. The CDR3 extends over 15 amino acids. The J segment lost 4 bases and the V segment lost 4 bases, leaving 5 bases of the junction unmatched. Germline values: CDR1 LGHDT, CDR2 YNNKEL (reference sequence). At least ten counts were recorded for this clonotype. Each CDR3 protein is one row after TCRdb ran MiXCR on the 5' RACE reads. This sample has some 89,000 distinct CDR3 sequences; around 4.5% occur once, and the top ten carry around 5%. Input material: PBMCs. The source is an older woman with multiple sclerosis. The chain recombines TRBV3-1 with TRBJ2-7; 12 bases are a match to TRBD1. The chain's CDR3 is CASSRRDRGPYEQYF. CDR3 nucleotides: TGTGCCAGCAGCCGCAGGGACAGGGGGCCTTACGAGCAGTACTTC.